This T cell receptor (beta chain) is drawn from a study of Ad26.COV2.S vaccination and SARS-CoV-2 variants. In the study overall: The Ad26.COV2.S arm of the COV1001 trial was where the donor was placed. Ad26.COV2.S, an intramuscular injection, was given once or twice 56 days apart.

There are 15 residues in the CDR3. The junction had 5 bases not matched to a gene; V was cut back by 5 bases and J by 2 bases. Germline assignment: CDR1 MNHEY and CDR2 SMNVEV (reference sequence). General study findings and limits: Vaccine recipients and placebo recipients showed similar non-spike TCR breadth. Placebo recipients trailed vaccine recipients in spike-specific TCR breadth.

Clones were read by immunoSEQ multiplex PCR, and TCRdb kept only the in-frame ones, dropping some. The repertoire holds some 350,000 clones, with about 85% as singletons. For this clone: The antigen is unknown.

Treatment defined: around 19 received Ad26.COV2.S at low or high dose, single or two shots; roughly five received placebo; per-sample allocation not given. It was on day 63 after the first vaccine or placebo injection that samples were taken. The TCR originated in a person aged 18-65 years who received the Ad26.COV2.S COVID-19 vaccine or a placebo. The chain employs TRBV27 and TRBJ1-2, with TRBD1 matching 10 bases. The input for sequencing was peripheral blood, taken in a trial of Ad26.COV2.S vaccine versus placebo. In DNA, the CDR3 is TGTGCCAGCAGTAGAGACAGGGGGCTAAACTATGGCTACACCTTC. It encodes CASSRDRGLNYGYTF.